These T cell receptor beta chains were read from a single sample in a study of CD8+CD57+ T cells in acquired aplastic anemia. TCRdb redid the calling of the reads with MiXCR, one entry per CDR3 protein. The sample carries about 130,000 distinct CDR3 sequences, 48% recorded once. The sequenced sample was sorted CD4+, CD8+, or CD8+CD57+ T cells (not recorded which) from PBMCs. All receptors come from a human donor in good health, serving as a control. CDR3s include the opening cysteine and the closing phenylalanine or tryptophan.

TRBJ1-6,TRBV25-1,CASSGQGARFNSPLHF
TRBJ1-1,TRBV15,CATSSLGNTEAFF
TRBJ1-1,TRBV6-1,CASRDGALNTEAFF
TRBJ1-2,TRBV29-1,CSVEVVEAGGYTF
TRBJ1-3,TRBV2,CASTGTYSGNTIYF
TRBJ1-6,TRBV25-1,CASTDRGISSPLHF
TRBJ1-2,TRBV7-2,CASSLGKGQGSGYTF
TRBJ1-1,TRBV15,CATSRLQGRTEAFF
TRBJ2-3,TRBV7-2,CAARRGISTDTQYF
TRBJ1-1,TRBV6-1,CASSDRGPSLEAFF